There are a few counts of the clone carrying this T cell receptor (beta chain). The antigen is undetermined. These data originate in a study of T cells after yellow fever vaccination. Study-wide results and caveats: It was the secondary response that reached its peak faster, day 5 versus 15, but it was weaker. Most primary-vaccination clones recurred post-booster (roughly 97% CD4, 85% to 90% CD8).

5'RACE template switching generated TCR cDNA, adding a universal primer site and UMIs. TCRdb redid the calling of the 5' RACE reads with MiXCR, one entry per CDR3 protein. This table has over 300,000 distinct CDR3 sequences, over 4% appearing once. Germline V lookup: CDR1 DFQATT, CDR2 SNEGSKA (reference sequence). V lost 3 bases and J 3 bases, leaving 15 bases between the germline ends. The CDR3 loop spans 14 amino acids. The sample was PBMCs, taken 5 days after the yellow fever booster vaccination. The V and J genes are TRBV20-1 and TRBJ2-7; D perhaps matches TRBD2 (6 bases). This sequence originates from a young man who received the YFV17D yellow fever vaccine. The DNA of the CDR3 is TGCAGTGCTAGTCCCTGGGGGGAATACTACGAGCAGTACTTC. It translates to CSASPWGEYYEQYF.